Below are 7 T cell receptor beta chains sequenced from a single sample in a study of OX40 agonist ivuxolimab in advanced cancers. The data were produced by immunoSEQ multiplex PCR, yet TCRdb's version contains in-frame clones alone and is incomplete. The table lists some 59,000 clones, 80% to 90% of them singletons. This specimen was CD4+ or CD8+ T cells sorted from blood, taken in a trial of the OX40 agonist ivuxolimab. The receptor set was obtained from an adult with an advanced solid tumor such as melanoma, head and neck, liver or kidney cancer.

The gene calls are TRBV5-6 and TRBJ1-5; no clear D gene. V lost 3 bases to trimming and J lost 3 bases, with 13 bases between them. CDR1 SGHDT and CDR2 YYEEEE come from the germline V gene. The CDR3 runs 15 residues. CDR3 in amino acids: CASSSQFQVNQPQHF. Written as DNA, the CDR3 is TGTGCCAGCAGCTCCCAGTTCCAGGTCAATCAGCCCCAGCATTTT.

The chain uses TRBV28 and TRBJ1-2; TRBD1 aligns across 8 bases. The V gene end was trimmed by 8 bases and the J gene end by 3 bases; junction bases not matched to a gene: 11. Germline CDR1 MDHEN, CDR2 SYDVKM. The CDR3 extends over 15 amino acids. The CDR3 here is CASGTGTGHYYGYTF. The CDR3, as DNA: TGTGCCAGCGGCACCGGGACAGGTCACTACTATGGCTACACCTTC.

The chain joins TRBV6-1 to TRBJ2-1; D uncertain. Trimming took off 8 bases at V and 8 bases at J, with 10 bases between the two ends. The CDR3 is made up of 11 amino acids. Germline values: CDR1 MNHNS, CDR2 SASEGT. The CDR3 nucleotides read TGTGCCAGCGTTTTCGGGTATGAGCAGTTCTTC. This translates into CASVFGYEQFF.

The CDR3 reads CASTFTPTYNEQFF. As DNA, the CDR3 is TGTGCCAGCACCTTCACTCCTACCTACAATGAGCAGTTCTTC. The V gene is TRBV2, the J gene TRBJ2-1; no firm D call. The CDR3 runs 14 residues. Germline CDR1 reads SNHLY; CDR2 reads FYNNEI. The ends were cut back, 7 bases at V and 2 bases at J, with 12 bases in the middle. Full variable domain (outside the CDR3, taken from reference TRBV2 and TRBJ2-1): EPEVTQTPSHQVTQMGQEVILRCVPISNHLYFYWYRQILGQKVEFLVSFYNNEISEKSEIFDDQFSVERPDGSNFTLKIRSTKLEDSAMYFCASTFTPTYNEQFFGPGTRLTVL.

V usage is TRBV19 and J usage is TRBJ2-2; 8 bases are shared with TRBD2. This CDR3 region has 15 residues. J lost 0 bases, V lost 6 bases, and 3 bases had no gene match. Germline CDR1 and CDR2: LNHDA and SQIVND (reference sequence). The CDR3 loop is CASSQLAANTGELFF. CDR3 in DNA: TGTGCCAGTAGCCAACTAGCGGCGAACACCGGGGAGCTGTTTTTT.

The chain uses TRBV19 and TRBJ1-2; D is uncertain. V was pared by 1 base and J by 2 bases, with 11 bases between. Germline values: CDR1 LNHDA, CDR2 SQIVND (reference sequence). CDR3 size: 15 residues. The CDR3, as DNA: TGTGCCAGTAGTATAGTTTGGGAGTCGAACTATGGCTACACCTTC. Its protein product is CASSIVWESNYGYTF.

The CDR3 protein is CASSERPLEQYF. In nucleotides, the CDR3 is TGTGCCAGCAGTGAGCGACCCCTCGAGCAGTACTTC. The genes are TRBV6-5 and TRBJ2-7; the D is unclear. V lost 5 bases and J 6 bases, leaving 11 bases between the germline ends. This CDR3 is built from 12 residues. The germline V gene has CDR1 MNHEY and CDR2 SVGAGI.